These T cell receptor beta chains were read from a single sample in a study of blood T cell repertoires in COVID-19. Clones were sequenced by immunoSEQ multiplex PCR, and TCRdb holds only the in-frame ones, with some missing. The table has approximately 280,000 clones, nearly 90% seen once; the top ten hold approximately 8.5%. Sequenced sample: peripheral blood. The receptors originated from a man younger than 35 with active or convalescent COVID-19. CDR3s include the opening cysteine and the closing phenylalanine or tryptophan. The D gene is left open where the match is weak. Size values are once, few and many counts, or a class for expanded clones, and some rows have none.

D gene: .
clone size: .
J gene: TRBJ1-1
V gene: TRBV2
CDR3 DNA: TGTGCCAGCGAGGTCAACATGAACACTGAAGCTTTCTTT
CDR3 protein: CASEVNMNTEAFF

D gene: TRBD1
clone size: .
J gene: TRBJ2-6
V gene: TRBV5-1
CDR3 DNA: TGCGCCAGCAGCACACCGACAGGGCCTGGGGCCAACGTCCTGACTTTC
CDR3 protein: CASSTPTGPGANVLTF

D gene: .
clone size: .
J gene: TRBJ1-1
V gene: TRBV7-6
CDR3 DNA: TGTGCCAGCAGCCCAAGGGGGAATCGGTTGGACACTGAAGCTTTCTTT
CDR3 protein: CASSPRGNRLDTEAFF

D gene: TRBD1
clone size: .
J gene: TRBJ1-2
V gene: TRBV11-2
CDR3 DNA: TGTGCCAGCAGCTTTGGGACAGCTAACTATGGCTACACCTTC
CDR3 protein: CASSFGTANYGYTF

D gene: .
clone size: .
J gene: TRBJ2-2
V gene: TRBV4-1
CDR3 DNA: TGCGCCAGCAGCCAACGGGACACATACACCGGGGAGCTGTTTTTT
CDR3 protein: CASSQRDTYTGELFF

D gene: TRBD1
clone size: .
J gene: TRBJ1-1
V gene: TRBV3-1/TRBV3-2
CDR3 DNA: TGTGCCAGCAGCCGAACAGGGGGGAACACTGAAGCTTTCTTT
CDR3 protein: CASSRTGGNTEAFF

D gene: TRBD1
clone size: .
J gene: TRBJ1-2
V gene: TRBV10-2
CDR3 DNA: TGCGCCAGCAGTGACTCTGTCAGGGGGGAAGATAACTATGGCTACACCTTC
CDR3 protein: CASSDSVRGEDNYGYTF

D gene: TRBD2
clone size: .
J gene: TRBJ2-5
V gene: TRBV13
CDR3 DNA: TGTGCCAGCAGCTTATCTCTAGGACTAGCGGGGGGGCCAGAGGAGACCCAGTACTTC
CDR3 protein: CASSLSLGLAGGPEETQYF

D gene: .
clone size: once
J gene: TRBJ1-1
V gene: TRBV27
CDR3 DNA: TGTGCCAGCAAACCCCGACAGGCAAACACTGAAGCTTTCTTT
CDR3 protein: CASKPRQANTEAFF

D gene: TRBD1
clone size: .
J gene: TRBJ2-7
V gene: TRBV5-1
CDR3 DNA: TGCGCCAGCAGCAGAAGGACAGGGGATCCCCTAGACGAGCAGTACTTC
CDR3 protein: CASSRRTGDPLDEQYF

D gene: .
clone size: .
J gene: TRBJ1-2
V gene: TRBV11-2
CDR3 DNA: TGTGCCAGCAGCTTAGACCCTGGAGACTATGGCTACACCTTC
CDR3 protein: CASSLDPGDYGYTF

D gene: .
clone size: .
J gene: TRBJ2-3
V gene: TRBV19
CDR3 DNA: TGTGCCAGTAGTATTCCCGCAGATACGCAGTATTTT
CDR3 protein: CASSIPADTQYF

D gene: TRBD1
clone size: .
J gene: TRBJ2-7
V gene: TRBV29-1
CDR3 DNA: TGCAGCGTTGTTCGACAGGGGTACGAGCAGTACTTC
CDR3 protein: CSVVRQGYEQYF

D gene: TRBD1
clone size: .
J gene: TRBJ1-6
V gene: TRBV19
CDR3 DNA: TGTGCCAGTAGTCCAGGGGGACAGTTTTCCTATAATTCACCCCTCCACTTT
CDR3 protein: CASSPGGQFSYNSPLHF

D gene: .
clone size: .
J gene: TRBJ1-3
V gene: TRBV5-6
CDR3 DNA: TGTGCCAGCAGCTTTAGGACAGCTGGAAACACCATATATTTT
CDR3 protein: CASSFRTAGNTIYF

D gene: .
clone size: .
J gene: TRBJ2-2
V gene: TRBV3-1/TRBV3-2
CDR3 DNA: TGTGCCAGCAGCCAGGCCGGGTTACTTAACACCGGGGAGCTGTTTTTT
CDR3 protein: CASSQAGLLNTGELFF

D gene: TRBD2
clone size: few
J gene: TRBJ2-5
V gene: TRBV9
CDR3 DNA: TGTGCCAGCAGCGCCCAACTAGCGGGGGGCCAAGAGACCCAGTACTTC
CDR3 protein: CASSAQLAGGQETQYF

D gene: TRBD1
clone size: .
J gene: TRBJ1-4
V gene: TRBV7-9
CDR3 DNA: TGTGCCAGCACCCCCGACAGGGGCCAAGCAACTAATGAAAAACTGTTTTTT
CDR3 protein: CASTPDRGQATNEKLFF

D gene: .
clone size: .
J gene: TRBJ1-2
V gene: TRBV19
CDR3 DNA: TGTGCCAGTAGTATAGATCGTAACAGGGTCGGCACCTTC
CDR3 protein: CASSIDRNRVGTF

D gene: .
clone size: .
J gene: TRBJ1-2
V gene: TRBV10-1
CDR3 DNA: TGCGCCAGCAGCCCCGGGAGCTATGGCTACACCTTC
CDR3 protein: CASSPGSYGYTF

D gene: .
clone size: .
J gene: TRBJ1-2
V gene: TRBV2
CDR3 DNA: TGTGCCAGCAGCAGTACAGGGAGCAGTGGCTACACCTTC
CDR3 protein: CASSSTGSSGYTF

D gene: TRBD1
clone size: .
J gene: TRBJ2-5
V gene: TRBV2
CDR3 DNA: TGTGCCAGCAGTGCAATTTTTCTGACAGGGCAATCTAAGAAGACCCAGTACTTC
CDR3 protein: CASSAIFLTGQSKKTQYF

D gene: .
clone size: .
J gene: TRBJ2-2
V gene: TRBV4-2
CDR3 DNA: TGTGCCAGCAGCCAAGGCCCTCCGGGCACCGGGGAGCTGTTTTTT
CDR3 protein: CASSQGPPGTGELFF

D gene: TRBD1
clone size: .
J gene: TRBJ2-7
V gene: TRBV2
CDR3 DNA: TGTGCCAGCAGGTGGGACAGGGGGCCGCGGGAGCAGTACTTC
CDR3 protein: CASRWDRGPREQYF

D gene: .
clone size: .
J gene: TRBJ1-3
V gene: TRBV27
CDR3 DNA: TGTGCCAGCAGTTTATCCGGGGACACGTCTGGAAACACCATATATTTT
CDR3 protein: CASSLSGDTSGNTIYF

D gene: .
clone size: .
J gene: TRBJ1-2
V gene: TRBV19
CDR3 DNA: TGTGCCAGTAGTACCCGAGACAGGCTCTATGGCTACACCTTC
CDR3 protein: CASSTRDRLYGYTF

D gene: .
clone size: .
J gene: TRBJ2-2
V gene: TRBV29-1
CDR3 DNA: TGCAGCGTTTTGGGGCACCCGAACACCGGGGAGCTGTTTTTT
CDR3 protein: CSVLGHPNTGELFF

D gene: .
clone size: .
J gene: TRBJ1-2
V gene: TRBV2
CDR3 DNA: TGTGCCAGCAGTGAGGAGGGTGGGCATGGCTACACCTTC
CDR3 protein: CASSEEGGHGYTF

D gene: .
clone size: .
J gene: TRBJ2-1
V gene: TRBV7-2
CDR3 DNA: TGTGCCAGCAGCTCATCAGGGTACAATGAGCAGTTCTTC
CDR3 protein: CASSSSGYNEQFF

D gene: TRBD1
clone size: once
J gene: TRBJ1-2
V gene: TRBV6-4
CDR3 DNA: TGTGCCAGCAGTGAGCCCGGACAGGGTGGAGGCTACACCTTC
CDR3 protein: CASSEPGQGGGYTF

D gene: TRBD1
clone size: once
J gene: TRBJ1-1
V gene: TRBV5-8
CDR3 DNA: TGTGCCAGCAGTACCGTGGACAGGACGAACACTGAAGCTTTCTTT
CDR3 protein: CASSTVDRTNTEAFF

D gene: .
clone size: few
J gene: TRBJ1-6
V gene: TRBV9
CDR3 DNA: TGTGCCAGCAGCGTAGGAGGGTCCTATAATTCACCCCTCCACTTT
CDR3 protein: CASSVGGSYNSPLHF

D gene: TRBD1
clone size: .
J gene: TRBJ1-1
V gene: TRBV19
CDR3 DNA: TGTGCCAGTAGTACCTTACAGGGGGCGATGAACACTGAAGCTTTCTTT
CDR3 protein: CASSTLQGAMNTEAFF

D gene: TRBD2
clone size: .
J gene: TRBJ2-1
V gene: TRBV7-6
CDR3 DNA: TGTGCCAGCAGCTTAGGGACTAGCGGCTACAATGAGCAGTTCTTC
CDR3 protein: CASSLGTSGYNEQFF

D gene: TRBD1
clone size: .
J gene: TRBJ2-1
V gene: TRBV19
CDR3 DNA: TGTGCCAGTGACAGGGGCAATGAGCAGTTCTTC
CDR3 protein: CASDRGNEQFF

D gene: TRBD2
clone size: .
J gene: TRBJ2-7
V gene: TRBV7-6
CDR3 DNA: TGTGCCAGCAGCGCTTCGACTAGCGGGGGTTACGAGCAGTACTTC
CDR3 protein: CASSASTSGGYEQYF

D gene: .
clone size: .
J gene: TRBJ2-2
V gene: TRBV24-1
CDR3 DNA: TGTGCCACCAGCTTAGCGAACACCGGGGAGCTGTTTTTT
CDR3 protein: CATSLANTGELFF

D gene: TRBD1
clone size: .
J gene: TRBJ1-6
V gene: TRBV9
CDR3 DNA: TGTGCCAGCAGCGTGGGGGACAGAGTTAATTCACCCCTCCACTTT
CDR3 protein: CASSVGDRVNSPLHF

D gene: .
clone size: .
J gene: TRBJ1-2
V gene: TRBV19
CDR3 DNA: TGTGTCAGTACCCCCACCGGGAGGACTGCTAACTATGGCTACACCTTC
CDR3 protein: CVSTPTGRTANYGYTF

D gene: TRBD2
clone size: .
J gene: TRBJ2-1
V gene: TRBV6-2/TRBV6-3
CDR3 DNA: TGTGCCAGCAGCTCTAGCGGGGGGTCCTACAATGAGCAGTTCTTC
CDR3 protein: CASSSSGGSYNEQFF

D gene: .
clone size: .
J gene: TRBJ1-2
V gene: TRBV12-3/TRBV12-4
CDR3 DNA: TGTGCCAGCAGTCCCACGGGAGCCTATGGCTACACCTTC
CDR3 protein: CASSPTGAYGYTF